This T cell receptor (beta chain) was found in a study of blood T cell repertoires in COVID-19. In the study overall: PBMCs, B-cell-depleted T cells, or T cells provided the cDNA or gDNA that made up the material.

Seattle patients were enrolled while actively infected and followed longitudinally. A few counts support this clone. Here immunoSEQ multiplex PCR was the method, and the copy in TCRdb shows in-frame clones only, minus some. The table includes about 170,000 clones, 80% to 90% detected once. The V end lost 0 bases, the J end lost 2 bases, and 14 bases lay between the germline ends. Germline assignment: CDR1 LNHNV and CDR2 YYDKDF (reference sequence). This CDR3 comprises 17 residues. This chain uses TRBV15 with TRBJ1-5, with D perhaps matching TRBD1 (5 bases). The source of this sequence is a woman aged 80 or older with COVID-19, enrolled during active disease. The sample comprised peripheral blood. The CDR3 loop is CATSRDALGGGNQPQHF. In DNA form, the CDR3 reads TGTGCCACCAGCAGAGATGCGTTGGGGGGTGGCAATCAGCCCCAGCATTTT.